This T cell receptor beta chain was documented in a study of human T cells and chemical hapten exposure. Study background: Mainly, slight library volume differences in the pool made TCR yields vary.

Study-wide results and limits: No change in TCRs above 1 in 1000 frequency was produced by DPC sensitization.

TCRdb used MiXCR to reprocess the RACE reads, holding one entry per CDR3 protein. The sample holds 150,000 or so distinct CDR3 sequences; about 14% are singletons and the top ten take 1.7%. Germline V CDR1 and CDR2: MDHEN, SYDVKM. CDR3 length equals 14 residues. Trimming cost V 8 bases and J 1 base; bases outside gene matches: 5. As to time point: patch test 1, 2 weeks after DPC sensitization. Treatment in this sample: therapeutic diphenylcyclopropenone sensitization with weekly scalp DPC. In regard to this clonotype: Its target is not known.

The J gene is TRBJ2-1, the V gene TRBV28; 7 positions match TRBD2. The specimen comprised whole blood, sampled in connection with sensitization to the hapten diphenylcyclopropenone (DPC). This sequence originates from a woman aged 30 to 39 with alopecia areata. Some clones in this sample may be carry-over from other donors' samples. This CDR3 reads CASLTGGSYNEQFF. The CDR3, as DNA: TGTGCCAGCCTCACCGGGGGGTCCTACAATGAGCAGTTCTTC.